This entry describes one T cell receptor (beta chain). The record originates from a study of cytomegalovirus exposure and HLA in healthy donors. Profiling relied on immunoSEQ multiplex PCR, and the TCRdb table lists in-frame clones only, not all of them. The sample includes about 220,000 clones, 65% to 85% seen only once; the top ten take around an eighth. The trim removed 1 base at V and 4 bases at J, leaving 1 base unmatched. The CDR3 runs 15 residues. CDR1 LGHNA and CDR2 YSLEER come from the germline V gene. The sequence was collected from a woman aged 30 to 39 in good health and CMV-seropositive. The V and J genes are TRBV4-3 and TRBJ1-4; 9 bases map to TRBD1. Sequences were obtained from PBMCs. CDR3 DNA sequence: TGCGCCAGCAGCCAAGGGACAGGGGATAATGAAAAACTGTTTTTT. Translation gives CASSQGTGDNEKLFF.